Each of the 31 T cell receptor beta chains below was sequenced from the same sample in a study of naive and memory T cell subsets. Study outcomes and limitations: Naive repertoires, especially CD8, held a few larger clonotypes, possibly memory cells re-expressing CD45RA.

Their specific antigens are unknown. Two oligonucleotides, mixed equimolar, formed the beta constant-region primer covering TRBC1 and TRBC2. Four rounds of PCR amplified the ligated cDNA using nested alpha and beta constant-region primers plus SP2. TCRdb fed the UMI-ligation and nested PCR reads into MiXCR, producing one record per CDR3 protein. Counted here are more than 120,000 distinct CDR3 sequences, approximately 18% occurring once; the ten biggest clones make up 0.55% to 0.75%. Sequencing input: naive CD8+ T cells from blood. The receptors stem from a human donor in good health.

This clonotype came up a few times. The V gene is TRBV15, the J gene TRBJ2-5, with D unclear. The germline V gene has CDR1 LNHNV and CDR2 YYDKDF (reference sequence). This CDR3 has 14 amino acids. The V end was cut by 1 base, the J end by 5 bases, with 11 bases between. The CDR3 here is CATSRVMVGETQYF. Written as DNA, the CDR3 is TGTGCCACCAGCAGAGTAATGGTGGGGGAGACCCAGTACTTC. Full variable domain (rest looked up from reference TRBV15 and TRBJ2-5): DAMVIQNPRYQVTQFGKPVTLSCSQTLNHNVMYWYQQKSSQAPKLLFHYYDKDFNNEADTPDNFQSRRPNTSFCFLDIRSPGLGDTAMYLCATSRVMVGETQYFGPGTRLLVL.

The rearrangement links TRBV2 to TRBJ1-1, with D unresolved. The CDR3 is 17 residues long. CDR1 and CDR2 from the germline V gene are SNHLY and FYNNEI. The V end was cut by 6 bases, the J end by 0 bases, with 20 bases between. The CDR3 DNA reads TGTGCCAGCAGACCGGGCCCAGGAAAACCCATGAACACTGAAGCTTTCTTT. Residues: CASRPGPGKPMNTEAFF. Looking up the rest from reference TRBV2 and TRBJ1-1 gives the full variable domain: EPEVTQTPSHQVTQMGQEVILRCVPISNHLYFYWYRQILGQKVEFLVSFYNNEISEKSEIFDDQFSVERPDGSNFTLKIRSTKLEDSAMYFCASRPGPGKPMNTEAFFGQGTRLTVV.

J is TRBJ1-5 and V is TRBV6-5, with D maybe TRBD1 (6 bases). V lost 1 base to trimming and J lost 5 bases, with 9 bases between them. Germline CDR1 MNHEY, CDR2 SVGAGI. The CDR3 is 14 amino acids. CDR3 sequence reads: CASSYLSGDQPQHF. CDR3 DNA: TGTGCCAGCAGTTACTTGTCAGGGGATCAGCCCCAGCATTTT.

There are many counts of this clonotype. CDR3 nucleotides: TGTGCCATTACCGGGACAGATATCAATGAGCAGTTCTTC. Translating gives CAITGTDINEQFF. This chain links TRBV10-3 with TRBJ2-1, with 7 bases lining up with TRBD1. The CDR3 extends over 13 amino acids. J lost 6 bases, V lost 9 bases, and 8 bases had no gene match. Germline CDR1 ENHRY, CDR2 SYGVKD.

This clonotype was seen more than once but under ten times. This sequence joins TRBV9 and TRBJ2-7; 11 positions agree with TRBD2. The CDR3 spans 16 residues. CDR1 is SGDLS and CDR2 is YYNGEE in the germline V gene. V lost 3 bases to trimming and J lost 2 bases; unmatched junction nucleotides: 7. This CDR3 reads CASSAGGTSGPYEQYF. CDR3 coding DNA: TGTGCCAGCAGCGCCGGGGGGACTAGCGGTCCCTACGAGCAGTACTTC.

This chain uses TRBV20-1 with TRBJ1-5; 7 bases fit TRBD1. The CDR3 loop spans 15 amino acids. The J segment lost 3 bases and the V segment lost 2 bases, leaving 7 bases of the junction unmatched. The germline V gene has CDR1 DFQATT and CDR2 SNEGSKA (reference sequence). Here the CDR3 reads CSARIRGTVNQPQHF. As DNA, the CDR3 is TGCAGTGCTAGAATTAGGGGGACAGTCAATCAGCCCCAGCATTTT.

This CDR3 is CASSFSSGAEAFF. The CDR3 DNA sequence: TGTGCCAGCAGCTTTTCCTCGGGCGCTGAAGCTTTCTTT. The chain recombines TRBV7-9 with TRBJ1-1; D remains ambiguous. Germline-derived CDR1 and CDR2 are SEHNR and FQNEAQ (reference sequence). The CDR3 covers 13 residues. Trimming cost V 3 bases and J 6 bases, with 11 bases left between them.

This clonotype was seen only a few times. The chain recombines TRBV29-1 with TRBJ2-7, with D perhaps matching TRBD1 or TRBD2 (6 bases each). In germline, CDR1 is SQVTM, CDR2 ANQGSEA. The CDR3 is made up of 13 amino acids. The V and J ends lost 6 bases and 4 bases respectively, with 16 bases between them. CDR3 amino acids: CSVGGPTPYEQYF. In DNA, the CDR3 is TGCAGCGTGGGGGGCCCTACCCCGTACGAGCAGTACTTC.

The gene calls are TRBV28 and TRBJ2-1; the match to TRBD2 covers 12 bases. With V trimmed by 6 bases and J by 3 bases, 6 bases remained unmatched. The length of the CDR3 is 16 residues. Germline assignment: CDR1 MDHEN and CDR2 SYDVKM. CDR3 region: CASRRLAGAVYNEQFF. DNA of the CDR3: TGTGCCAGCAGGAGACTAGCGGGAGCAGTCTACAATGAGCAGTTCTTC.

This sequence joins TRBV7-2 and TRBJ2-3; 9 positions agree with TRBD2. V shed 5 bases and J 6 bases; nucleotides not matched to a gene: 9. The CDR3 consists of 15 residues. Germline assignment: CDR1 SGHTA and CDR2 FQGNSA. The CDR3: CASSREGGRVDTQYF. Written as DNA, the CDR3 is TGTGCCAGCAGCCGAGAAGGCGGGAGGGTGGATACGCAGTATTTT.

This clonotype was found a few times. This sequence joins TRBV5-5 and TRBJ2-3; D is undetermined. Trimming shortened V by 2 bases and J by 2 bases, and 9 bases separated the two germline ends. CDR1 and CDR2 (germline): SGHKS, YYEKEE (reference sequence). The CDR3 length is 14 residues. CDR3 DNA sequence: TGTGCCAGCAGCTTAACGAGAACCACAGATACGCAGTATTTT. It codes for CASSLTRTTDTQYF. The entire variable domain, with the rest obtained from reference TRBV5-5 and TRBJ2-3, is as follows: DAGVTQSPTHLIKTRGQQVTLRCSPISGHKSVSWYQQVLGQGPQFIFQYYEKEERGRGNFPDRFSARQFPNYSSELNVNALLLGDSALYLCASSLTRTTDTQYFGPGTRLTVL.

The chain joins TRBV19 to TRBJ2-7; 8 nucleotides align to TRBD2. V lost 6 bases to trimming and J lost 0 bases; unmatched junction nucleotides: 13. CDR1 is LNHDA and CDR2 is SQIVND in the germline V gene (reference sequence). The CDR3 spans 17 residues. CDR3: CASSGRAEGSFSYEQYF. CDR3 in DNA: TGTGCCAGTAGCGGGAGGGCCGAGGGGAGCTTCTCCTACGAGCAGTACTTC.

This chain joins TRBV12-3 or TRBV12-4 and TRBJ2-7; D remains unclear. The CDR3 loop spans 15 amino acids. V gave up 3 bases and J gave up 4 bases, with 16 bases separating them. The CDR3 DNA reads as TGTGCCAGCAGTTTCCTCGTTTCACATCAATACGAGCAGTACTTC. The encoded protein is CASSFLVSHQYEQYF.

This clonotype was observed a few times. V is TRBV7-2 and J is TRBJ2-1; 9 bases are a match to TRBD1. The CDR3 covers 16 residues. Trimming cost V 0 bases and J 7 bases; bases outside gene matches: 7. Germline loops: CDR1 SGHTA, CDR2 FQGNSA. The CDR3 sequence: CASSLAGTGSQNEQFF. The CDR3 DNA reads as TGTGCCAGCAGCTTAGCCGGGACAGGGAGTCAAAATGAGCAGTTCTTC.

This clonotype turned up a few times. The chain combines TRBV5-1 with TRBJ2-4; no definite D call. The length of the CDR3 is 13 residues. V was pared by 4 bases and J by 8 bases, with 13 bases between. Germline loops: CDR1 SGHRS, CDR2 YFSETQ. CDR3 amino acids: CASSPPGGDIQYF. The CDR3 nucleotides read TGCGCCAGCAGCCCGCCGGGTGGAGACATTCAGTACTTC.

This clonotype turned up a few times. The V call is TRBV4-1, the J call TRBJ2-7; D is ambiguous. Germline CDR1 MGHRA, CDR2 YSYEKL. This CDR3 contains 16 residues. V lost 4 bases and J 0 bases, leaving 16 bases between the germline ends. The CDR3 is CASSPLKERNSYEQYF. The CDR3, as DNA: TGCGCCAGCAGCCCCCTGAAGGAGCGAAACTCCTACGAGCAGTACTTC.

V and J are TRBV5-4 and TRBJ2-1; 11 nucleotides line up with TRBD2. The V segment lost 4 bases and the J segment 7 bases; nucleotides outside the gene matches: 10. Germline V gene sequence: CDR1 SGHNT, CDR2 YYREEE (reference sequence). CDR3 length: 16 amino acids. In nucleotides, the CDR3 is TGTGCCAGCAGCGCTCCAGGGACTAGCGGTTTAAATGAGCAGTTCTTC. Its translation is CASSAPGTSGLNEQFF.

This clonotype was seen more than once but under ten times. CDR3 in amino acids: CASSSSVPGELFF. The CDR3 DNA follows: TGTGCCAGCAGTTCCTCCGTGCCCGGGGAGCTGTTTTTT. The chain has TRBV12-3 or TRBV12-4 and TRBJ2-2; unclear D gene. The CDR3 consists of 13 residues. The V gene lost 4 bases and the J gene lost 6 bases, with 9 bases spanning the gap.

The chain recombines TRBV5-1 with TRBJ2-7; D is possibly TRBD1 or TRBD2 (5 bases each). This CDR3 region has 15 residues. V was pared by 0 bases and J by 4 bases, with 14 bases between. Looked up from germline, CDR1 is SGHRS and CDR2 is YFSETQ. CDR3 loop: CASSLGSGQRYEQYF. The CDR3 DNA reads TGCGCCAGCAGCTTGGGAAGCGGACAAAGATACGAGCAGTACTTC.

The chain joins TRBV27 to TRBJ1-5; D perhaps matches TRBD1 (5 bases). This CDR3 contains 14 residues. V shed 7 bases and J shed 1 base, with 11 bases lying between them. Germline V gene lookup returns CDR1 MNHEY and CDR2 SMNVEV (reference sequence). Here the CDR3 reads CASTSGLSNQPQHF. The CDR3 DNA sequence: TGTGCCAGCACTTCAGGGCTCAGCAATCAGCCCCAGCATTTT.

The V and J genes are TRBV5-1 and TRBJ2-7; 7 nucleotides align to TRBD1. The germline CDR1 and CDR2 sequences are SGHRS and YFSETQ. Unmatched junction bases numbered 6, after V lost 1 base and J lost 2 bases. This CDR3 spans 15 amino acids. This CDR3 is CASSLRVGTAYEQYF. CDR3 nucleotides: TGCGCCAGCAGCTTGAGAGTAGGGACAGCCTACGAGCAGTACTTC.

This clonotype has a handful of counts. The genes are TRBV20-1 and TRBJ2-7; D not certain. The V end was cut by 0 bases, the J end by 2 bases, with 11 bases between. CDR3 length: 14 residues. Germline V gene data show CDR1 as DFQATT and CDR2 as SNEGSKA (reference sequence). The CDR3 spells CSARDLVGTYEQYF. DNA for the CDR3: TGCAGTGCTAGAGATCTGGTGGGCACCTACGAGCAGTACTTC.

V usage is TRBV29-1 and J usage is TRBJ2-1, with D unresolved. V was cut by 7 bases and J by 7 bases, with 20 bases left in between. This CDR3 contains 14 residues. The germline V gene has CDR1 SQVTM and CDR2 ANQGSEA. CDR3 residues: CSASELNTSNEQFF. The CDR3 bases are TGCAGCGCCTCAGAGCTGAATACATCTAATGAGCAGTTCTTC.

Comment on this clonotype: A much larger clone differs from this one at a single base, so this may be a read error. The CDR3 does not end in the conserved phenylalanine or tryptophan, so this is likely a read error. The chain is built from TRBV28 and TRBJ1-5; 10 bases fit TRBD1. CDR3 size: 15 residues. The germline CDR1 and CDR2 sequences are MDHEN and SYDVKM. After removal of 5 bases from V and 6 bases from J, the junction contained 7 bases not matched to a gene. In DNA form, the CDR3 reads TGTGCCAGCAGTCCCCAGACAGGGGGCGGTCAGCCCCAGCATTAT. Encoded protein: CASSPQTGGGQPQHY.

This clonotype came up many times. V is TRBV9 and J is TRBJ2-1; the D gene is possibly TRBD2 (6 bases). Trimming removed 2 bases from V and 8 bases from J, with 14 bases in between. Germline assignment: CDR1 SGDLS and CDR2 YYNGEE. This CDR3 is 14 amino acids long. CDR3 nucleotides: TGTGCCAGCAGCGTTGGGAGAGGGGAGGATGAGCAGTTCTTC. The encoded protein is CASSVGRGEDEQFF.

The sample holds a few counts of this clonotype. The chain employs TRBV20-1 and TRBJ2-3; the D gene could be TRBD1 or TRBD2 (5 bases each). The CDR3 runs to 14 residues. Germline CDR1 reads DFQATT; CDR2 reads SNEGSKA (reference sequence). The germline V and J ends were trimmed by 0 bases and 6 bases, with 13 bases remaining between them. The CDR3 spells CSARDLGEFDTQYF. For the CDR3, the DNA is TGCAGTGCTAGAGATCTGGGGGAGTTCGATACGCAGTATTTT.

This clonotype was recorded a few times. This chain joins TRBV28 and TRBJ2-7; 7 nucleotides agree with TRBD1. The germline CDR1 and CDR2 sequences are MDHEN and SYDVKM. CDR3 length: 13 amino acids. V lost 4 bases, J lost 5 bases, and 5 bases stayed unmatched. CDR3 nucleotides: TGTGCCAGCAGTTACGCGACAGGGAACGAGCAGTACTTC. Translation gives CASSYATGNEQYF.

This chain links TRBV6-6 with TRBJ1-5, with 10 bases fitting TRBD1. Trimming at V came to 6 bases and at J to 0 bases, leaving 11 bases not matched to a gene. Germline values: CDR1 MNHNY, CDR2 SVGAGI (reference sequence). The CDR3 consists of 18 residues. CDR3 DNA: TGTGCCAGCAGCCGATCCGGGACAGGGGACCTTAGCAATCAGCCCCAGCATTTT. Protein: CASSRSGTGDLSNQPQHF.

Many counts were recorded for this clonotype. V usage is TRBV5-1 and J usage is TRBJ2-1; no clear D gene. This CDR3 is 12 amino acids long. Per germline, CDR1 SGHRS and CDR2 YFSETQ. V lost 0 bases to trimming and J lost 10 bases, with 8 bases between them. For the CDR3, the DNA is TGCGCCAGCAGCTTGGTCAATGGGGAGCAGTTCTTC. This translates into CASSLVNGEQFF. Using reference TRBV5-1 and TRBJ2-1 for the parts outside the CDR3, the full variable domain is KAGVTQTPRYLIKTRGQQVTLSCSPISGHRSVSWYQQTPGQGLQFLFEYFSETQRNKGNFPGRFSGRQFSNSRSEMNVSTLELGDSALYLCASSLVNGEQFFGPGTRLTVL.

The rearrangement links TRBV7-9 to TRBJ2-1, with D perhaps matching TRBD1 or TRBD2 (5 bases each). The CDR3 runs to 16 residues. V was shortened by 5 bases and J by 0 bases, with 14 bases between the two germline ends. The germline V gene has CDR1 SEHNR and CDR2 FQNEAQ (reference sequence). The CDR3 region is CASSPGDGDSYNEQFF. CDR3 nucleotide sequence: TGTGCCAGCAGCCCTGGGGACGGAGACTCCTACAATGAGCAGTTCTTC.

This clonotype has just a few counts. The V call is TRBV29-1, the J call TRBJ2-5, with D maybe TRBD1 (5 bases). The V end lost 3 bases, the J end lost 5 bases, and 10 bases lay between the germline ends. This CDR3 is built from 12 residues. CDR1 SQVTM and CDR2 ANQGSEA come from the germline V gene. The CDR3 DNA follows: TGCAGCGTTGAGGACAATCCGGAGACCCAGTACTTC. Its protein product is CSVEDNPETQYF.